This T cell receptor beta chain is drawn from a study of beta chain features in type 1 diabetes. Whole-study findings and limits: Researchers report that Type 1 diabetes patients had moderately but significantly shorter TCRB CDR3s across all four CD4+ subsets. Lower insertion and higher deletion counts appeared at VDJ junctions in type 1 diabetes patients. Resolution of whether HLA type affects TCRB rearrangement was not achieved here.

Researchers reported sorting CD4+ naive, central memory, regulatory and stem cell-like memory cells via CD45RO/CCR7/CD25/CD127/CD95/CD27. Once sorted, every population was more than 98% pure. Every bit of the isolated RNA underwent reverse transcription, so sequencing read expressed TCRB transcripts. Generated by immunoSEQ multiplex PCR, the TCRdb table keeps only in-frame clones and is missing some. Of some 330,000 clones listed, around 12% are singletons. A few counts support this clone. The antigen remains undetermined. The sequenced sample consisted of naive CD4+ T cells from blood. This clonotype was obtained from a woman between 18 and 29 years old with type 1 diabetes.

The CDR3 sequence is CASSFAGNTGELFF. The CDR3 nucleotides are TGTGCCAGCAGCTTTGCGGGTAACACCGGGGAGCTGTTTTTT. This chain joins TRBV11-2 and TRBJ2-2; maybe TRBD2 (5 bases). Trimming removed 3 bases at V and 2 bases at J, with 7 bases between. The CDR3 contains 14 residues. Germline lookup yields CDR1 SGHAT and CDR2 FQNNGV.